The present T cell receptor beta chain was sequenced within a study of T cells in Graves' hyperthyroidism and ophthalmopathy. This clonotype was detected many times. Its antigen remains unidentified. The germline CDR1 and CDR2 sequences are SNHLY and FYNNEI. V was cut by 6 bases and J by 1 base, with 18 bases left in between. The CDR3 length is 16 residues. TCR beta CDR3 regions were amplified from RNA. Researchers ran a first-round RT-PCR on the TCR CDR3 using the HTBI primer set. TCRdb fed the multiplex PCR reads into MiXCR, producing one record per CDR3 protein. The sample consists of 380,000 or so distinct CDR3 sequences, approximately 13% of them appearing once. Diagnosis of hyperthyroidism was new in patients aged 18 to 65, and its duration was under 2 months. PBMCs were sourced from approximately 9.3 ml fresh peripheral blood. Whole-study results and caveats: Ophthalmopathy, which appeared later, was predicted by the model a median 6.5 months before onset.

This clonotype was sampled from a woman in her thirties with Graves' hyperthyroidism. This chain links TRBV2 with TRBJ1-1, with a possible D match to TRBD1 (5 bases). What was sequenced was blood. This CDR3 is CASSQGNAGGNTEAFF. Here the CDR3 DNA reads TGTGCCAGCAGCCAAGGGAACGCGGGGGGGAACACTGAAGCTTTCTTT.